What follows describes a single TCR beta chain. What it recognizes is unknown. This CDR3 region has 12 residues. V was pared by 3 bases and J by 12 bases, with 15 bases between. Each CDR3 protein gets one entry after TCRdb re-called the RACE reads with MiXCR. The sample carries 85,000 to 100,000 distinct CDR3 sequences, 25% to 35% recorded once. Noted time point: patch test 3, about 24 weeks after DPC sensitization. Treatment specified: therapeutic diphenylcyclopropenone sensitization with weekly scalp DPC. This specimen comes from a study of human T cells and chemical hapten exposure. Study results and limitations: Alopecia in the donors means their immune response may deviate from healthy people's.

Sequenced material: whole blood, taken in connection with sensitization to the hapten diphenylcyclopropenone (DPC). J is TRBJ2-7 and V is TRBV12-3 or TRBV12-4; no reliable D call. This sequence originates from a middle-aged man with alopecia areata. Some clones in this sample may be carry-over from other donors' samples. CDR3: CASSFGLSRRYF. CDR3 bases: TGTGCCAGCAGTTTTGGGTTGAGCAGGAGGTACTTC.